This T cell receptor (beta chain) was captured in a study of T cell changes during pregnancy in multiple sclerosis. Trimming pared 6 bases from V and 2 bases from J, leaving 6 bases between. CDR3 length: 11 amino acids. In germline, CDR1 is DFQATT, CDR2 SNEGSKA (reference sequence). Only in-frame clones appear in the TCRdb table, and some are missing; sequencing was by immunoSEQ multiplex PCR. This sample has around 51,000 clones; roughly 92% occur once, and the top ten carry roughly 0.58%. The V call is TRBV20-1, the J call TRBJ2-3; D unresolved. The starting material was CD4+ T cells from peripheral blood mononuclear cells, obtained in the second trimester of pregnancy. This TCR came from a female donor with multiple sclerosis, enrolled in a pregnancy study. The DNA for the CDR3 is TGCAGTGCCGTACTCACAGATACGCAGTATTTT. Translated, it gives CSAVLTDTQYF.